This T cell receptor beta chain was found in a study of T cell repertoires in cytomegalovirus infection (dated 2019 in TCRdb). General notes on the study: Donor HLA type was relevant to the analysis, as public TCR beta signatures indicated carriage of CMV infection together with the matching HLA type. What the study reported, not specific to this receptor: In the ex vivo response, HLA-C-restricted CMV-specific TCR beta clonotypes were dominant, and in two of eight donors the single most frequent clonotype came from this HLA-C-restricted group. Carriers of CMV infection plus the relevant HLA type were discriminated by the cumulative frequency of public TCR beta family members in the study cohort and in an independent roughly 370-donor cohort.

Sequencing instrument: Illumina HiSeq 1500. TCRdb trimmed the raw reads at Q25, called clones with MiXCR and kept productive beta chains. Duplicate CDR3 protein sequences are folded into a single record with the most common DNA and genes. The sample contains about 360,000 distinct CDR3 sequences, 15% to 20% of them found a single time. Approximately 10% of the sample is held by the ten biggest clonotypes. This clonotype was counted only a few times. Its target antigen remains unknown. Within one base of it there is no much larger clone, and no base qualities were kept. The sequence derives from a human donor in good health (CMV status not recorded). Some clones in this sample may be carry-over from other donors' samples. Sequenced sample: PBMCs.

The sequence in DNA is TGTGCCAGCAGTTTATTCGGAGGGGGTCGGTACGAGCAGTACTTC. Its amino acids are CASSLFGGGRYEQYF. The V and J segments used are TRBV28 and TRBJ2-7; the D call is possibly TRBD1 or TRBD2, each sharing 6 bases. The CDR3 runs 15 residues from the cysteine to the phenylalanine. Here the CDR3 DNA is all that survives: 45 bases in frame from base 1. From a lookup of the germline V gene, CDR1 and CDR2 are MDHEN and SYDVKM. The V end loses 1 base and the J end loses 4 bases, and a stretch of 14 bases separates them. The CDR3 plus the reference TRBV28 and TRBJ2-7 genes for the other parts give the full variable domain: DVKVTQSSRYLVKRTGEKVFLECVQDMDHENMFWYRQDPGLGLRLIYFSYDVKMKEKGDIPEGYSVSREKKERFSLILESASTNQTSMYLCASSLFGGGRYEQYFGPGTRLTVT.